A selection of T cell receptor beta chains follows, all from one sample in a study of brain T cells in children with intractable seizures. Clones were sequenced by immunoSEQ multiplex PCR, and TCRdb holds only the in-frame ones, with some missing. The sample comprises 50,000 to 80,000 clones, about 96% of which are singletons, and more than 0.3% rests with the top ten. The sample in question was peripheral blood, obtained at surgery. The receptors shown here come from a boy younger than two with focal cortical dysplasia and intractable seizures. Both conserved end residues are trimmed from each CDR3. Clone size appears in some rows only: once, few, many, or a class for an expanded clone.

V gene	J gene	clone size	CDR3 protein
TRBV2	TRBJ1-6	.	ASSWGLLYNSPLH
TRBV12-5	TRBJ2-1	.	ASGWGTASSYNEQF
TRBV6-2/TRBV6-3	TRBJ2-7	once	ASSYPTYEQY
TRBV4-1	TRBJ1-5	.	ASSQDATIQPQH
TRBV7-9	TRBJ1-6	few	ASSPAGQHSSPLH
TRBV7-2	TRBJ2-3	.	ASSFAGTSGTDTQY
TRBV9	TRBJ2-7	.	ASSASVAGRSYEQY
TRBV2	TRBJ2-6	.	ASSEGDRGSSGANVLT
TRBV7-9	TRBJ2-7	once	ASSSDTYEQY
TRBV5-1	TRBJ1-4	.	ASSFGYSEKLF
TRBV11-2	TRBJ1-1	.	ASSLVQGGTEAF
TRBV10-3	TRBJ1-4	.	AISPNSGDGLEKLF
TRBV7-9	TRBJ1-2	.	ASTMLEVEGYT
TRBV5-1	TRBJ2-3	.	ASSVTRYQATDTQY
TRBV3-1/TRBV3-2	TRBJ2-1	.	AKVGRDSYNEQF
TRBV20-1	TRBJ2-5	.	SARGEETQY
TRBV11-2	TRBJ2-7	.	ASSLVGQSYEQY
TRBV11-2	TRBJ1-5	once	ASSLGAGGNQPQH
TRBV27	TRBJ2-5	.	ASSLSTSGSTTQY
TRBV4-2	TRBJ1-2	.	ASSPFWGQGNYGYT
TRBV5-1	TRBJ2-7	.	ASSLSGAGGGDEQY
TRBV21-1	TRBJ1-1	.	ASSSRGSPHTEAF
TRBV12-3/TRBV12-4	TRBJ2-7	.	ASSFQDRGEQY
TRBV20-1	TRBJ1-4	.	SASWGANEKLF
TRBV6-5	TRBJ1-2	.	ASSTRPTLNYGYT
TRBV12-3/TRBV12-4	TRBJ1-2	.	ASSLMLDYGYT
TRBV6-6	TRBJ2-3	.	ASRSGSGRQRDTQY
TRBV11-2	TRBJ2-5	.	ASSLDRLAGVETQY
TRBV2	TRBJ1-6	.	ASSDITAFGGSPLH
TRBV7-3	TRBJ2-1	once	ASSSRVRSEQF
TRBV5-1	TRBJ1-4	.	ASSSETGAPSNEKLF
TRBV29-1	TRBJ1-1	.	SVEVVRAEAF
TRBV3-1/TRBV3-2	TRBJ2-3	.	ASSQNTGPPGPVDTQY
TRBV5-4	TRBJ1-2	.	ASRVGGGYGYT
TRBV30	TRBJ1-1	.	AWRRGLGDTEAF
TRBV12-5	TRBJ1-3	.	ASGLEVHTIY
TRBV5-1	TRBJ1-2	.	ASSLGGSTGYDGYT
TRBV5-1	TRBJ2-3	.	ASSLVRSSQDTQY
TRBV19	TRBJ1-5	.	ASSIPRQGGNQPQH
TRBV5-6	TRBJ2-7	.	ASSLEASYEQY
TRBV9	TRBJ2-1	.	ASSPLPSGRYNEQF
TRBV19	TRBJ1-1	.	ASSWYNMNTEAF
TRBV28	TRBJ1-1	.	ASRTGQFNAAF
TRBV7-2	TRBJ2-7	.	ASSPTSGMSSYEQY
TRBV1	TRBJ2-5	.	TSSQDRIRRGGWETQY